This T cell receptor (beta chain) was identified during a study of chemoradiotherapy in HPV16-positive cancers. Generated by immunoSEQ multiplex PCR, the TCRdb table keeps only in-frame clones and is missing some. The table has roughly 5,000 clones, 70% to 80% seen once. Trimming removed 3 bases from V and 6 bases from J, with 16 bases in between. There are 15 residues in the CDR3. Germline V CDR1 and CDR2: SGHTA, FQGNSA. Sampling was done from a patient who underwent chemoradiotherapy. The chain employs TRBV7-2 and TRBJ2-3; D possibly uses TRBD1 or TRBD2 (5 bases each). This TCR was sampled from a human donor with HPV-associated anogenital cancer. CDR3 loop: CASSFTRDGPDTQYF. CDR3 DNA sequence: TGTGCCAGCAGCTTTACAAGGGACGGCCCGGATACGCAGTATTTT.